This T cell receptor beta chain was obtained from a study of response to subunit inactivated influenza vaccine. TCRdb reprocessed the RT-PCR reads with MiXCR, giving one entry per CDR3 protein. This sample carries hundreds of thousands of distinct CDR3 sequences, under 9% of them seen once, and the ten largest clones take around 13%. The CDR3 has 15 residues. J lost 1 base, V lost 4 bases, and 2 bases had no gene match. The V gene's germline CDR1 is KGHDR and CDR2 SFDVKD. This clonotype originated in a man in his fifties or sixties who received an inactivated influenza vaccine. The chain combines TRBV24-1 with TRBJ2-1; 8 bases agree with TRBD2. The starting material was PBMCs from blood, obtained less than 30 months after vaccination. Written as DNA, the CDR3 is TGTGCCACCAGTGACGGGACTAGTTCCTACAATGAGCAGTTCTTC. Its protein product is CATSDGTSSYNEQFF.